This T cell receptor (beta chain) comes out of a study of cytomegalovirus exposure and HLA in healthy donors. Study findings and constraints: Three of the chains that were CMV-associated were confirmed in vitro to be specific for CMV antigens. The classifier was said to identify cytomegalovirus status with high specificity and sensitivity.

As for this clone: The antigen is unknown.

Generated by immunoSEQ multiplex PCR, the TCRdb table keeps only in-frame clones and is missing some. The sample has more than 60,000 clones, roughly 90% seen once. There are 15 residues in the CDR3. The germline V gene encodes CDR1 SNHLY and CDR2 FYNNEI. The trim removed 5 bases at V and 5 bases at J, leaving 9 bases unmatched. The chain combines TRBV2 with TRBJ2-3; 8 positions match TRBD1. This clonotype was obtained from a woman under 30 in good health and CMV-seronegative. The sequenced sample was PBMCs. For the CDR3, the DNA is TGTGCCAGCAGTCTGGACAGGGAGACGCAAGATACGCAGTATTTT. This encodes CASSLDRETQDTQYF.